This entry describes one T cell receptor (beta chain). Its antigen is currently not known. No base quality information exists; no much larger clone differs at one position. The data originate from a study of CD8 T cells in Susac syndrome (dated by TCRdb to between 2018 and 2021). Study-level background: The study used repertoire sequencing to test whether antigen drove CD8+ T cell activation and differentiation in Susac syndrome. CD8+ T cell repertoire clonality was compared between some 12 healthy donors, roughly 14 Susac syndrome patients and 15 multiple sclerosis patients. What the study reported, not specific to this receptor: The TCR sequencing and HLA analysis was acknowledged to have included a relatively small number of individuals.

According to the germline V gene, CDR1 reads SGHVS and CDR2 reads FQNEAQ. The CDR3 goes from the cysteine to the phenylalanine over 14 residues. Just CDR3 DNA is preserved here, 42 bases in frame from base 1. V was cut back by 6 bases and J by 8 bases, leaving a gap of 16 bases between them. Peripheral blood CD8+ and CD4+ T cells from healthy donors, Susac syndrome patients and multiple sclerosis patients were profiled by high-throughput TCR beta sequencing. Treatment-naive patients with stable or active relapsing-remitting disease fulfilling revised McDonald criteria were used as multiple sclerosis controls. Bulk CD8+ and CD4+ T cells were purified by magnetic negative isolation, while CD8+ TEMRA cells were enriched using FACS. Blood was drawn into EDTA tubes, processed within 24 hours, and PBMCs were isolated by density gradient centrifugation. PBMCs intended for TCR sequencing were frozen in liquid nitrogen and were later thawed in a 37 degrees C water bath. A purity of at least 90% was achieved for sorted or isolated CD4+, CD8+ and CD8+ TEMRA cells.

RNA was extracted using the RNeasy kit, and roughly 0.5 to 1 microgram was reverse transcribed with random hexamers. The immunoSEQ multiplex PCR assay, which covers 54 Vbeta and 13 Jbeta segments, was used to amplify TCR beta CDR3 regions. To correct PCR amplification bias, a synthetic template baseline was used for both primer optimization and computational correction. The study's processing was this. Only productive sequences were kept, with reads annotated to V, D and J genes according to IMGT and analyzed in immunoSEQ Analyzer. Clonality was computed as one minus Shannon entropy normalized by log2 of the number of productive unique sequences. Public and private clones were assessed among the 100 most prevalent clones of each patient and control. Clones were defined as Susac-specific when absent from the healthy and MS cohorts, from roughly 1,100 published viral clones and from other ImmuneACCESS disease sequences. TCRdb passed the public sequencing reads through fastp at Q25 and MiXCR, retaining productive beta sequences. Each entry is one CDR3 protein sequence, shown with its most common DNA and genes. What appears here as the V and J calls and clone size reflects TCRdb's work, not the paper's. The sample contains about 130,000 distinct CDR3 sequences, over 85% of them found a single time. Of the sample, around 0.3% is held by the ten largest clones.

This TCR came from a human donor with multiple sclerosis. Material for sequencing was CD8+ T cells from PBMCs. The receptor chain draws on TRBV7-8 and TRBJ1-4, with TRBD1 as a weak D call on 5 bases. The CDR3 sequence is CASSKRGSGEKLFF. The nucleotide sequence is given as TGTGCCAGCAGTAAGCGGGGCTCGGGAGAAAAACTGTTTTTT.